Each of the 29 T cell receptor beta chains below was sequenced from the same sample in a study of T-cell reconstitution after alpha-beta-depleted transplantation in children. Preparation of the TCRbeta library involved a method that used unique molecular identifiers. Via MiXCR, TCRdb re-called the PCR reads, giving one row per CDR3 protein. The sample lists about 610,000 distinct CDR3 sequences, 25% to 30% occurring once. The sequencing here drew on PBMCs, taken before TCRalphabeta/CD19-depleted stem cell transplant. The receptors were sampled from a boy in the first two years of life with Wiskott-Aldrich syndrome, due to receive a stem cell transplant.

The chain links TRBV5-1 to TRBJ1-3; D unclear. CDR3 length: 12 residues. The V and J ends lost 4 bases and 4 bases respectively, with 6 bases between them. Germline values: CDR1 SGHRS, CDR2 YFSETQ. The chain's CDR3 is CASSRDGNTIYF. CDR3 bases: TGCGCCAGCAGCAGAGACGGAAACACCATATATTTT. Complete variable domain (other parts from reference TRBV5-1 and TRBJ1-3): KAGVTQTPRYLIKTRGQQVTLSCSPISGHRSVSWYQQTPGQGLQFLFEYFSETQRNKGNFPGRFSGRQFSNSRSEMNVSTLELGDSALYLCASSRDGNTIYFGEGSWLTVV.

The V call is TRBV5-1, the J call TRBJ1-5; D perhaps matches TRBD1 (5 bases). Germline V gene sequence: CDR1 SGHRS, CDR2 YFSETQ. The V end lost 4 bases, the J end lost 2 bases, and 13 bases lay between the germline ends. The CDR3 runs 15 residues. The CDR3 region is CASSPEGTRNQPQHF. In DNA, the CDR3 is TGCGCCAGCAGCCCGGAGGGGACCCGCAATCAGCCCCAGCATTTT.

V is TRBV5-1 and J is TRBJ2-3; D is uncertain. Looked up from germline, CDR1 is SGHRS and CDR2 is YFSETQ. V shed 4 bases and J shed 2 bases, with 14 bases lying between them. The CDR3 totals 15 residues. The CDR3 sequence is CASSSVVNFTDTQYF. In DNA form, the CDR3 reads TGCGCCAGCAGCAGCGTTGTGAATTTCACAGATACGCAGTATTTT.

The chain uses TRBV20-1 and TRBJ1-5, with TRBD1 matching 7 bases. Germline values: CDR1 DFQATT, CDR2 SNEGSKA (reference sequence). The CDR3 is made up of 15 amino acids. V dropped 4 bases and J dropped 0; count of bases not matched to a gene: 6. The DNA of the CDR3 is TGCAGTGCTACCGGGACAGTTTATAGCAATCAGCCCCAGCATTTT. This codes for CSATGTVYSNQPQHF.

This clonotype occurred a few times. The rearrangement links TRBV9 to TRBJ2-1, with TRBD2 matching 10 bases. This CDR3 has 18 amino acids. With 2 bases clipped from V and 5 bases from J, the junction kept 13 bases outside the gene matches. Germline V CDR1 and CDR2: SGDLS, YYNGEE. The CDR3 DNA follows: TGTGCCAGCAGCGTTTTGGCTAGCGGGAGCTGGGGACACAATGAGCAGTTCTTC. It specifies CASSVLASGSWGHNEQFF. Full variable domain (remainder filled in from reference TRBV9 and TRBJ2-1): DSGVTQTPKHLITATGQRVTLRCSPRSGDLSVYWYQQSLDQGLQFLIQYYNGEERAKGNILERFSAQQFPDLHSELNLSSLELGDSALYFCASSVLASGSWGHNEQFFGPGTRLTVL.

This clonotype came up a few times. V usage is TRBV20-1 and J usage is TRBJ2-7, with D hard to call. The CDR3 has 15 amino acids. Trimming took 1 base from V and 3 from J, leaving 16 bases between them. Germline CDR1 DFQATT, CDR2 SNEGSKA (reference sequence). Here the CDR3 DNA reads TGCAGTGCTAGAGCCACTACAGTAGCAGACTACGAGCAGTACTTC. This translates into CSARATTVADYEQYF.

This clonotype appeared many times. CDR3 loop: CASSFAFEQFF. The CDR3 coding sequence is TGTGCCAGCAGTTTTGCATTTGAGCAGTTCTTC. The chain joins TRBV12-3 or TRBV12-4 to TRBJ2-1; D gene unclear. The ends were cut back, 3 bases at V and 9 bases at J, with 6 bases in the middle. This CDR3 comprises 11 residues.

The chain uses TRBV27 and TRBJ2-7, with D perhaps matching TRBD1 or TRBD2 (5 bases each). Trimming took 6 bases from V and 4 from J, leaving 16 bases between them. Germline CDR1 MNHEY, CDR2 SMNVEV (reference sequence). This CDR3 contains 14 residues. CDR3 coding DNA: TGTGCCAGCAGCCGAGAGGGGCGATGGTACGAGCAGTACTTC. Encoded protein: CASSREGRWYEQYF.

This clonotype has just a few counts. This chain uses TRBV29-1 with TRBJ1-1; a possible D gene is TRBD1 (6 bases). There are 15 residues in the CDR3. Germline CDR1 reads SQVTM; CDR2 reads ANQGSEA. Between the trimmed V and J ends, which lost 2 bases and 1 base, there was a span of 14 bases. The CDR3 here is CSVEHRVASNTEAFF. For the CDR3, the DNA is TGCAGCGTTGAACACAGGGTAGCATCGAACACTGAAGCTTTCTTT.

This clonotype came up a few times. The rearrangement joins TRBV3-1 to TRBJ2-4, with D possibly TRBD2 on 5 matching bases. CDR1 and CDR2 (germline): LGHDT, YNNKEL (reference sequence). Trimming took off 3 bases at V and 1 base at J, with 7 bases between the two ends. This CDR3 region has 14 residues. This chain's CDR3 is CASSQRVAKNIQYF. For the CDR3, the DNA is TGTGCCAGCAGCCAGAGGGTGGCCAAAAACATTCAGTACTTC.

This clonotype was picked up many times. The DNA for the CDR3 is TGTGCCAGCAGCTCATGGACAGGAGTCACAGATACGCAGTATTTT. It encodes CASSSWTGVTDTQYF. The chain carries TRBV7-2 and TRBJ2-3; TRBD1 aligns across 7 bases. Trimming took 4 bases from V and 2 from J; bases not matched to a gene: 6. Per germline, CDR1 SGHTA and CDR2 FQGNSA. The CDR3 extends over 15 amino acids.

The chain's CDR3 is CASSLGVLAGINEQFF. The CDR3 DNA sequence: TGCGCCAGCAGCTTGGGGGTATTAGCGGGAATAAATGAGCAGTTCTTC. The chain joins TRBV5-1 to TRBJ2-1; 8 bases match TRBD2. Germline values: CDR1 SGHRS, CDR2 YFSETQ. The junction had 9 bases not matched to a gene; V was cut back by 0 bases and J by 7 bases. CDR3 length: 16 residues.

This chain links TRBV7-2 with TRBJ2-1; 12 bases align to TRBD2. J lost 5 bases, V lost 3 bases, and 5 bases had no gene match. This CDR3 is 16 amino acids long. Germline CDR1 reads SGHTA; CDR2 reads FQGNSA. CDR3 bases: TGTGCCAGCAGCTTGACTAGCGGGAGCTCTAACAATGAGCAGTTCTTC. Its translation: CASSLTSGSSNNEQFF.

This rearrangement joins TRBV9 to TRBJ2-1; D perhaps matches TRBD1 (6 bases). Germline CDR1 SGDLS, CDR2 YYNGEE. Deletions cut 0 bases from V and 5 bases from J, with 9 bases between. The CDR3 has 14 residues. The CDR3 DNA sequence: TGTGCCAGCAGCGTAGTTTCAGGGGACAATGAGCAGTTCTTC. This gives the protein CASSVVSGDNEQFF.

CDR3: CASFPGTAAYNEQFF. CDR3 nucleotide sequence: TGCGCCAGCTTCCCAGGGACAGCCGCCTACAATGAGCAGTTCTTC. The rearrangement links TRBV5-1 to TRBJ2-1; 7 nucleotides align to TRBD1. Per germline, CDR1 SGHRS and CDR2 YFSETQ. The CDR3 length is 15 residues. V lost 7 bases to trimming and J lost 2 bases; unmatched junction nucleotides: 9.

The chain combines TRBV18 with TRBJ2-1; 12 bases align to TRBD2. CDR3 length: 17 residues. The germline CDR1 and CDR2 sequences are KGHSH and LQKENI. Unmatched junction bases numbered 5, after V lost 5 bases and J lost 0 bases. CDR3 nucleotide sequence: TGTGCCAGCTCAAACCTAGCGGGAGGGCCCTCCTACAATGAGCAGTTCTTC. Amino acids: CASSNLAGGPSYNEQFF.

This clonotype has just a few counts. The genes are TRBV6-1 and TRBJ2-5; perhaps D is TRBD1 or TRBD2 (6 bases each). This CDR3 spans 14 amino acids. Germline V gives CDR1 MNHNS, CDR2 SASEGT. V lost 5 bases to trimming and J lost 7 bases, with 17 bases between them. CDR3 sequence: CASSPRTGARTQYF. In DNA form, the CDR3 reads TGTGCCAGCAGTCCCCGGACGGGGGCTCGGACCCAGTACTTC.

This chain links TRBV12-3 or TRBV12-4 with TRBJ1-1; 9 bases agree with TRBD1. V gave up 3 bases and J gave up 0 bases; unmatched junction bases: 8. The CDR3 is 17 residues long. CDR3 sequence: CASSFIAGQGMNTEAFF. DNA for the CDR3: TGTGCCAGCAGTTTTATAGCAGGACAGGGGATGAACACTGAAGCTTTCTTT.

The table lists this clonotype with a few counts. This chain connects TRBV15 to TRBJ1-2; TRBD1 is a possible D gene (5 bases). The CDR3 length is 17 residues. V was shortened by 0 bases and J by 3 bases, with 17 bases between the two germline ends. CDR1 LNHNV and CDR2 YYDKDF come from the germline V gene (reference sequence). The CDR3 DNA reads as TGTGCCACCAGCAGAGAGGAGGGTGTAGGGGCCGACTATGGCTACACCTTC. Protein: CATSREEGVGADYGYTF.

This clonotype has just a few counts. The rearrangement links TRBV5-1 to TRBJ2-3; no reliable D call. The CDR3 has 13 amino acids. V was trimmed by 5 bases and J by 2 bases, leaving 9 bases between them. The germline V gene has CDR1 SGHRS and CDR2 YFSETQ. The DNA of the CDR3 is TGCGCCAGCAGTCCGGCGAACACAGATACGCAGTATTTT. Its protein product is CASSPANTDTQYF.

This clonotype has only a few counts. V usage is TRBV2 and J usage is TRBJ2-5; 8 bases fit TRBD2. Germline V gives CDR1 SNHLY, CDR2 FYNNEI. The junction had 5 bases not matched to a gene; V was cut back by 4 bases and J by 4 bases. This CDR3 spans 14 amino acids. As DNA, the CDR3 is TGTGCCAGCAGTGCCACGGGAGGGGGAGAGACCCAGTACTTC. Translation: CASSATGGGETQYF.

The genes are TRBV29-1 and TRBJ1-1; tentative D call: TRBD1 (5 bases). CDR3 length: 13 residues. Germline V gene data show CDR1 as SQVTM and CDR2 as ANQGSEA. The V end was cut by 7 bases, the J end by 1 base, with 13 bases between. The CDR3 bases are TGCAGCGCCTCCCAGGGTGGGAACACTGAAGCTTTCTTT. Its protein is CSASQGGNTEAFF. Full variable domain (rest looked up from reference TRBV29-1 and TRBJ1-1): SAVISQKPSRDICQRGTSLTIQCQVDSQVTMMFWYRQQPGQSLTLIATANQGSEATYESGFVIDKFPISRPNLTFSTLTVSNMSPEDSSIYLCSASQGGNTEAFFGQGTRLTVV.

This clonotype has just a few counts. The chain employs TRBV5-1 and TRBJ1-1; D possibly corresponds to TRBD1 (5 bases). Trimming removed 1 base at V and 1 base at J, with 23 bases between. Germline V gene data show CDR1 as SGHRS and CDR2 as YFSETQ. This CDR3 region has 19 residues. The CDR3 loop reads CASSLKKGRAVVGNTEAFF. The CDR3 nucleotides are TGCGCCAGCAGCTTGAAAAAGGGGCGGGCTGTAGTGGGGAACACTGAAGCTTTCTTT. Looking up the rest from reference TRBV5-1 and TRBJ1-1 gives the full variable domain: KAGVTQTPRYLIKTRGQQVTLSCSPISGHRSVSWYQQTPGQGLQFLFEYFSETQRNKGNFPGRFSGRQFSNSRSEMNVSTLELGDSALYLCASSLKKGRAVVGNTEAFFGQGTRLTVV.

The chain has TRBV5-1 and TRBJ2-7, with 10 bases lining up with TRBD2. Trimming took 3 bases from V and 2 from J; bases not matched to a gene: 5. There are 15 residues in the CDR3. From germline, CDR1 is SGHRS and CDR2 YFSETQ. The CDR3 reads CASSYGTSVTYEQYF. CDR3 bases: TGCGCCAGCAGCTACGGGACTAGCGTAACCTACGAGCAGTACTTC. Together with reference TRBV5-1 and TRBJ2-7, the CDR3 gives the full variable domain: KAGVTQTPRYLIKTRGQQVTLSCSPISGHRSVSWYQQTPGQGLQFLFEYFSETQRNKGNFPGRFSGRQFSNSRSEMNVSTLELGDSALYLCASSYGTSVTYEQYFGPGTRLTVT.

Remarks on this clonotype: An end of the junction does not agree with germline; a read error may underlie this. This chain connects TRBV20-1 to TRBJ1-5; perhaps TRBD1 as D (6 bases). CDR3 length equals 18 residues. Per germline, CDR1 DFQATT and CDR2 SNEGSKA (reference sequence). The CDR3, as DNA: TGCTGTGCTAGACGTAGACAGGTGGCAAAGGACGCCTTTCGGCCCCAGCATTTT. Its protein is CCARRRQVAKDAFRPQHF.

V usage is TRBV7-7 and J usage is TRBJ2-2; 9 nucleotides align to TRBD2. Germline values: CDR1 SSHAT, CDR2 FNYEAQ (reference sequence). CDR3 length: 15 residues. V dropped 6 bases and J dropped 4; count of bases not matched to a gene: 6. As DNA, the CDR3 is TGTGCCAGCAGTCGGACTAGCGAAGGCACCGGGGAGCTGTTTTTT. It translates to CASSRTSEGTGELFF.

This clonotype was seen a few times. The V call is TRBV3-1, the J call TRBJ2-5; D unclear. The V gene's germline CDR1 is LGHDT and CDR2 YNNKEL (reference sequence). The CDR3 sequence is 15 residues long. Trimming took 3 bases from V and 4 from J, leaving 15 bases between them. CDR3: CASSHGRVRGETQYF. The CDR3 nucleotides are TGTGCCAGCAGCCATGGAAGGGTCAGAGGAGAGACCCAGTACTTC.

Only a few counts were recorded for this clonotype. The V gene is TRBV7-3, the J gene TRBJ2-3, with a possible D match to TRBD1 (5 bases). CDR1 is SGHTA, CDR2 FQGTGA, per germline. V was pared by 8 bases and J by 0 bases, with 12 bases between. The CDR3 has 14 amino acids. DNA for the CDR3: TGTGCCAGCTCCCAGGGCATTAGCACAGATACGCAGTATTTT. It codes for CASSQGISTDTQYF.

The chain combines TRBV29-1 with TRBJ1-1; D uncertain. The CDR3 is made up of 11 amino acids. The V gene lost 7 bases and the J gene lost 7 bases, with 13 bases spanning the gap. The germline gives CDR1 SQVTM, CDR2 ANQGSEA. The chain's CDR3 is CSASTGVEAFF. CDR3 nucleotide sequence: TGCAGCGCCTCGACGGGCGTTGAAGCTTTCTTT.